This is a list of T cell receptor beta chains from one sample in a study of cytomegalovirus exposure and HLA in healthy donors. The assay was immunoSEQ multiplex PCR, and TCRdb's table has in-frame clones only and misses some. The table lists about 130,000 clones, about 88% of them singletons, with less than 1.5% in the top ten. The specimen was PBMCs. These receptors all come from a man aged 25 to 40 in good health and CMV-seronegative. Each CDR3 is given with its conserved first and last residue. A D gene is named only where the DNA matches it firmly. Not every row has a clone size; where given, it reads once, few, many or a size class.

v_gene	d_gene	len	abundance	j_gene	CDR3nt	CDR3aa
TRBV7-2	TRBD2	16	NA	TRBJ2-1	TGTGCCAGCAGCTTAGTACCGGGGGGCTCCTACAATGAGCAGTTCTTC	CASSLVPGGSYNEQFF
TRBV6-5	NA	13	NA	TRBJ2-7	TGTGCCAGCAGCCGGCCCGGGACCTACGAGCAGTACTTC	CASSRPGTYEQYF
TRBV27	TRBD2	14	NA	TRBJ2-7	TGTGCCAGCAGTCGAGCGGGAGGGGCTAACGAGCAGTACTTC	CASSRAGGANEQYF
TRBV15	TRBD1	14	few	TRBJ2-2	TGTGCCACCAGCAGGGACAGGGAAACCGGGGAGCTGTTTTTT	CATSRDRETGELFF
TRBV7-2	NA	14	NA	TRBJ2-5	TGTGCCAGCAGCGGGGGGACCTTTAGGGAGACCCAGTACTTC	CASSGGTFRETQYF
TRBV6-5	NA	13	NA	TRBJ2-5	TGTGCCAGCAGTTACCAGGCTCAAGGTTCCCAGTACTTC	CASSYQAQGSQYF
TRBV7-8	NA	14	NA	TRBJ2-2	TGTGCCAGCAGCTTATCCGGGAACACCGGGGAGCTGTTTTTT	CASSLSGNTGELFF
TRBV6-6	TRBD2	14	NA	TRBJ2-7	TGTGCCAGCAGGATAGGGACTAGCGTCCCCGAGCAGTACTTC	CASRIGTSVPEQYF
TRBV6-4	NA	16	NA	TRBJ2-1	TGTGCCAGCAGTGACTCTGAGCGGGCGACCTACAATGAGCAGTTCTTC	CASSDSERATYNEQFF
TRBV2	TRBD2	17	NA	TRBJ2-2	TGTGCCAGCATGGTCCTAGCGGGAGGGCCGGGCACCGGGGAGCTGTTTTTT	CASMVLAGGPGTGELFF
TRBV7-2	TRBD1	12	once	TRBJ1-4	TGTGCCAGCAGCACGGGACAGCAAGAACTGTTTTTT	CASSTGQQELFF
TRBV2	NA	12	NA	TRBJ1-1	TGTGCCAGCAGTGCAGGGGCGGCGCGGGCTTTCTTT	CASSAGAARAFF
TRBV5-5	NA	15	NA	TRBJ1-4	TGTGCCAGCAGCTCACCCGACTTCCTCAATGAAAAACTGTTTTTT	CASSSPDFLNEKLFF
TRBV6-1	TRBD2	18	NA	TRBJ2-7	TGTGCCAGCAGTGGCGGGACTAGCGGGAGAATGCATCTGGACGAGCAGTACTTC	CASSGGTSGRMHLDEQYF
TRBV7-9	TRBD2	17	NA	TRBJ2-5	TGTGCCAGCAGCTTAGCGGCGCCAGCGGGAGTACGAGAGACCCAGTACTTC	CASSLAAPAGVRETQYF
TRBV7-9	TRBD2	13	few	TRBJ2-7	TGTGCCGAGGGGCTAGCGGATTCCTACGAGCAGTACTTC	CAEGLADSYEQYF
TRBV2	TRBD1	13	NA	TRBJ1-5	TGTGCCAGCAGGGGGGACAGTGGTCAGCCCCAGCATTTT	CASRGDSGQPQHF
TRBV5-4	TRBD1	17	NA	TRBJ2-7	TGTGCCAGCAGCTTGATCGGACCCAGGACAGGGGGCGACGAGCAGTACTTC	CASSLIGPRTGGDEQYF
TRBV9	TRBD1	16	once	TRBJ1-2	TGTGCCAGCAGCTTGACAGGGGGAGAAACTAACTATGGCTACACCTTC	CASSLTGGETNYGYTF
TRBV2	TRBD1	15	NA	TRBJ1-5	TGTGCCAGCAGTGACAGGGACAGGGGCGTCCAGCCCCAGCATTTT	CASSDRDRGVQPQHF
TRBV14	TRBD2	14	once	TRBJ2-1	TGTGCCAGCACCCAGCTAGCGGGAGTGAATGAGCAGTTCTTC	CASTQLAGVNEQFF
TRBV25-1	TRBD1	12	NA	TRBJ2-7	TGTGCCAGCAGCTCCCCACAGGGGGAGCAGTACTTC	CASSSPQGEQYF
TRBV2	NA	14	few	TRBJ2-2	TGTGCCAGCAGTGTGGGGGCGCAGGCCGGGGAGCTGTTTTTT	CASSVGAQAGELFF
TRBV5-1	NA	12	NA	TRBJ1-5	TGCGCCAGCCGAGGGAGGGTTCAGCCCCAGCATTTT	CASRGRVQPQHF
TRBV4-1	TRBD1	14	NA	TRBJ1-2	TGCGCCAGCAGCCAAGCCGGGACAGGAGATGGCTACACCTTC	CASSQAGTGDGYTF
TRBV5-1	TRBD2	18	NA	TRBJ2-3	TGCGCCAGCAGCTTGGGGGGACTAGCGGGAGGGCCTACAGATACGCAGTATTTT	CASSLGGLAGGPTDTQYF
TRBV21-1	NA	14	NA	TRBJ2-7	TGTGCCAGCAGCAAAGGGGGGAGGGCATGGGAGCAGTACTTC	CASSKGGRAWEQYF
TRBV19	NA	17	once	TRBJ1-1	TGTGCCAGTAGTATAGATGGTTCTCTTGGCGGAAACCCAGGGGCTTTCTTT	CASSIDGSLGGNPGAFF
TRBV7-2	TRBD1	15	NA	TRBJ2-7	TGTGCCAGCAGACGACCGGGACAGGGAACCTACGAGCAGTACTTC	CASRRPGQGTYEQYF
TRBV11-2	TRBD1	13	once	TRBJ1-2	TGTGCCAGCAGCGACAGGGACAGGGGTGGCTACACCTTC	CASSDRDRGGYTF
TRBV11-3	TRBD1	16	NA	TRBJ2-3	TGTGCCAGCAGCTTCTTCTGGGGGACAGGCACAGATACGCAGTATTTT	CASSFFWGTGTDTQYF
TRBV29-1	NA	12	NA	TRBJ1-2	TGCAGCGCGGGGGGGGACGGGTATGGCTACACCTTC	CSAGGDGYGYTF
TRBV6-6	NA	13	NA	TRBJ2-2	TGTGCCAGCGTGGTAGGGGTGTACGGGGAGCTGTTTTTT	CASVVGVYGELFF
TRBV2	TRBD2	14	NA	TRBJ2-7	TGTGCCAGCAGTGGACTAGCGCGTTCCTACGAGCAGTACTTC	CASSGLARSYEQYF
TRBV30	NA	15	NA	TRBJ1-4	TGTGCCTGGAGTGTACCTTGGCGGGATAATGAAAAACTGTTTTTT	CAWSVPWRDNEKLFF
TRBV29-1	NA	13	NA	TRBJ1-4	TGCAGCGTTGTATCCAGGTTTAATGAAAAACTGTTTTTT	CSVVSRFNEKLFF
TRBV5-4	NA	15	NA	TRBJ2-2	TGTGCCAGCAGCTTGGTCCCCGCGAAAACCGGGGAGCTGTTTTTT	CASSLVPAKTGELFF
TRBV27	NA	15	NA	TRBJ2-7	TGTGCCAGCAGTTTACGCATGTTTTCGGTTTACGAGCAGTACTTC	CASSLRMFSVYEQYF
TRBV6-1	NA	12	NA	TRBJ1-5	TGTGCCACCACTTACAGCAATCAGCCCCAGCATTTT	CATTYSNQPQHF
TRBV27	NA	14	once	TRBJ1-1	TGTGCCAACAGTTTTGGTTTCGGGAGCACTGAAGCTTTCTTT	CANSFGFGSTEAFF
TRBV15	NA	15	NA	TRBJ2-5	TGTGCCACCAGCAGAGATAGACTAGTGGAGGGGACCCAGTACTTC	CATSRDRLVEGTQYF
TRBV4-1	NA	14	few	TRBJ1-5	TGCGCCAGCAGCCACCAGACAGCCATACAGCCCCAGCATTTT	CASSHQTAIQPQHF
TRBV5-1	NA	15	once	TRBJ2-2	TGCGCCAGCAGCTTGGTGGCAGGGGTTACCGGGGAGCTGTTTTTT	CASSLVAGVTGELFF
TRBV5-1	TRBD2	18	NA	TRBJ2-1	TGCGCCAGCAGCTTACTAGCGGGAGGGTTTTTAACCAACAATGAGCAGTTCTTC	CASSLLAGGFLTNNEQFF
TRBV4-2	TRBD2	18	NA	TRBJ2-7	TGTGCCAGCAGCCAAGATAGTCCGATAGCGGGAACTTACTACGAGCAGTACTTC	CASSQDSPIAGTYYEQYF
TRBV29-1	NA	14	NA	TRBJ2-3	TGCAGCGTTGGAAACGGGAGAGACACAGATACGCAGTATTTT	CSVGNGRDTDTQYF
TRBV2	NA	14	NA	TRBJ2-5	TGTGCCAGCAGTGATAACAGGGATCAAGAGACCCAGTACTTC	CASSDNRDQETQYF
TRBV18	NA	14	NA	TRBJ2-7	TGTGCCAGCTCACCTTTGGACGGGATCTACGAGCAGTACTTC	CASSPLDGIYEQYF
TRBV6-4	NA	15	NA	TRBJ1-3	TGTGCCAGCAGGGCGGGCGGCAGGTCTGGAAACACCATATATTTT	CASRAGGRSGNTIYF
TRBV5-1	NA	14	NA	TRBJ2-3	TGCGCCAGCAGCCCCCCGGACTCCACAGATACGCAGTATTTT	CASSPPDSTDTQYF
TRBV2	TRBD1	15	NA	TRBJ2-3	TGTGCCAGCAGCCTCCGGGCAGGGGGTAGAGATACGCAGTATTTT	CASSLRAGGRDTQYF
TRBV19	NA	14	few	TRBJ2-2	NA	CASTSGVRSGELFF
TRBV29-1	TRBD2	12	NA	TRBJ2-5	TGCAGCGTTACAGCGGGAGCAGAGACCCAGTACTTC	CSVTAGAETQYF
TRBV7-8	TRBD1	15	NA	TRBJ2-2	TGTGCCAGCACCCTGGGACAGGGGAACACCGGGGAGCTGTTTTTT	CASTLGQGNTGELFF
TRBV4-1	TRBD1	14	NA	TRBJ2-7	TGCGCCAGCAGCCACACAGGGGGCTCCTACGAGCAGTACTTC	CASSHTGGSYEQYF
TRBV4-1	NA	12	NA	TRBJ1-2	TGCGCCACCCGGGGGGGGGCTGGTGGCTACACCTTC	CATRGGAGGYTF
TRBV11-2	NA	16	NA	TRBJ2-5	TGTGCCAGCAGCTCCATCCAGGGGCATGTCGGCGAGACCCAGTACTTC	CASSSIQGHVGETQYF
TRBV11-2	NA	14	NA	TRBJ2-2	TGTGCCAGCAGCCCGGGGTCAGGGGTCGGGGAGCTGTTTTTT	CASSPGSGVGELFF
TRBV9	NA	15	NA	TRBJ2-3	TGTGCCAGCACGGTAACGGGTGAGAGCACAGATACGCAGTATTTT	CASTVTGESTDTQYF
TRBV15	NA	14	NA	TRBJ2-5	TGTGCCACCAGAACGACAGGGGAGGGGGAGACCCAGTACTTC	CATRTTGEGETQYF